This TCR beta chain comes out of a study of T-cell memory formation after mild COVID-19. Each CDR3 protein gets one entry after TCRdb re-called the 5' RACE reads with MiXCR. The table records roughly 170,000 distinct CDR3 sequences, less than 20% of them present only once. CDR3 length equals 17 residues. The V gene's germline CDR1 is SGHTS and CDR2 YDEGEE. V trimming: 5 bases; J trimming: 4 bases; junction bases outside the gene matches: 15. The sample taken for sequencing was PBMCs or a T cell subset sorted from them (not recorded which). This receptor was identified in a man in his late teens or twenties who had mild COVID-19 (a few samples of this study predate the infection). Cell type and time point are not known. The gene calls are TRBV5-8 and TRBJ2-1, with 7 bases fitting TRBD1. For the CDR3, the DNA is TGTGCCAGCAGTCATCCTTTAGGGGGCCCTCAGTACAATGAGCAGTTCTTC. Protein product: CASSHPLGGPQYNEQFF.